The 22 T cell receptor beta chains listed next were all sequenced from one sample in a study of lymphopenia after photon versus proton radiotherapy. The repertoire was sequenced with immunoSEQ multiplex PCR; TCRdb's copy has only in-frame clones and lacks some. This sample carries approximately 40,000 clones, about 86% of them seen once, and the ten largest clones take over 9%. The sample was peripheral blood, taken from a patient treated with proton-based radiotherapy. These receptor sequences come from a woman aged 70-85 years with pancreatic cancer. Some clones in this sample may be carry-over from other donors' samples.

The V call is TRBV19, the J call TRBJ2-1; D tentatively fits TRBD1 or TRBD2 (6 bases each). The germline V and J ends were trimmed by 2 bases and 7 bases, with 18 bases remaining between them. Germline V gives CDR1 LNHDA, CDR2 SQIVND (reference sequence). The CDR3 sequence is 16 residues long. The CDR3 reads CASSISRGGSGNEQFF. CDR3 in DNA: TGTGCCAGTAGTATATCTCGAGGGGGTAGCGGTAATGAGCAGTTCTTC. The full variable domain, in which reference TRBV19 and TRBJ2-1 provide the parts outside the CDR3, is DGGITQSPKYLFRKEGQNVTLSCEQNLNHDAMYWYRQDPGQGLRLIYYSQIVNDFQKGDIAEGYSVSREKKESFPLTVTSAQKNPTAFYLCASSISRGGSGNEQFFGPGTRLTVL.

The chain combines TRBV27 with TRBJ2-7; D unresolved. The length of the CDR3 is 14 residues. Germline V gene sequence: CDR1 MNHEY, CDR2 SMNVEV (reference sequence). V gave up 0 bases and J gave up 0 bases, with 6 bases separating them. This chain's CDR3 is CASSLSGSSYEQYF. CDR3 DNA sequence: TGTGCCAGCAGTTTATCCGGCAGCTCCTACGAGCAGTACTTC.

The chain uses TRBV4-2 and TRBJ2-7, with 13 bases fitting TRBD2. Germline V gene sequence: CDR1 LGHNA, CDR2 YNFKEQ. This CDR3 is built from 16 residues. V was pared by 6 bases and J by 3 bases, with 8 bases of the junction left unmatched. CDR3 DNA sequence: TGTGCCAGCAGGTCTGGACTAGCGGGAGCTATCTACGAGCAGTACTTC. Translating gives CASRSGLAGAIYEQYF.

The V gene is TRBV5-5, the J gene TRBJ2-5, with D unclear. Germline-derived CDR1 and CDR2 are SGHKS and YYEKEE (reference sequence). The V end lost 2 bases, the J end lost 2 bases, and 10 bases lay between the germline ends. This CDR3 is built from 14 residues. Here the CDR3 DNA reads TGTGCCAGCAGCTTTCAACTTCTACAAGAGACCCAGTACTTC. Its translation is CASSFQLLQETQYF.

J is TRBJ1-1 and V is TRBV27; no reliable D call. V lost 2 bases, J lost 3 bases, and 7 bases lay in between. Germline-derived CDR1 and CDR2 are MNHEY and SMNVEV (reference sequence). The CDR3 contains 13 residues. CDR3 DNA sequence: TGTGCCAGCAGTTTAGAGGGCGACACTGAAGCTTTCTTT. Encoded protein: CASSLEGDTEAFF.

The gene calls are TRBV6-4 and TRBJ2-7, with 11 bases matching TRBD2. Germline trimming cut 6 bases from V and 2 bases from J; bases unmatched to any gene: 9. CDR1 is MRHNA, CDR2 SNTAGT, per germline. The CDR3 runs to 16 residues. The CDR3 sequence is CASSQEGTSGPYEQYF. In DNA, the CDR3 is TGTGCCAGCAGCCAAGAGGGGACTAGCGGACCCTACGAGCAGTACTTC.

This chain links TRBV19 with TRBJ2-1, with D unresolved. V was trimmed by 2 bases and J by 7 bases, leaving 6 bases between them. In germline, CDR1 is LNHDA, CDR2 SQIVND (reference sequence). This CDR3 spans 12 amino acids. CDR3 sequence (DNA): TGTGCCAGTAGTATATTTCCAAATGAGCAGTTCTTC. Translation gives CASSIFPNEQFF.

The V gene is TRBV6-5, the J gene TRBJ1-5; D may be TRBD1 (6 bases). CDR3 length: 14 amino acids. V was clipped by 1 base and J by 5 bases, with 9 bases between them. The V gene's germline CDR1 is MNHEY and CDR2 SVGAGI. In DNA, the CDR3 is TGTGCCAGCAGTTACTTGGCAGGGGATCAGCCCCAGCATTTT. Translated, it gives CASSYLAGDQPQHF.

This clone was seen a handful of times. Written as DNA, the CDR3 is TGTGCCAGCAGCTCAGGGCTCTGGGGTAGCGAAGCTTTCTTT. This gives the protein CASSSGLWGSEAFF. The V gene is TRBV11-2, the J gene TRBJ1-1; weak D call: TRBD1 (5 bases). Trimming took off 4 bases at V and 8 bases at J, with 17 bases between the two ends. Germline V gene data show CDR1 as SGHAT and CDR2 as FQNNGV. This CDR3 spans 14 amino acids.

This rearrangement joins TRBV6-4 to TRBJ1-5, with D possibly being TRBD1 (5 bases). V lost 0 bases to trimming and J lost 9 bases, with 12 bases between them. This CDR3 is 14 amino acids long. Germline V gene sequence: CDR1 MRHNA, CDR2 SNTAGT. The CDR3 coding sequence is TGTGCCAGCAGTGACTCGGCTGGGGGGGGGCCCCAGCATTTT. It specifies CASSDSAGGGPQHF.

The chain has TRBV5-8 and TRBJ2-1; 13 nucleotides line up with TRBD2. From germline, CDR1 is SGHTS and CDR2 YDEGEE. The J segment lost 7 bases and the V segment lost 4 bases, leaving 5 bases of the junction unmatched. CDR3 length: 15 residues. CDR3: CASSTGTSGTNEQFF. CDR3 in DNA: TGTGCCAGCAGCACCGGGACTAGCGGGACGAATGAGCAGTTCTTC.

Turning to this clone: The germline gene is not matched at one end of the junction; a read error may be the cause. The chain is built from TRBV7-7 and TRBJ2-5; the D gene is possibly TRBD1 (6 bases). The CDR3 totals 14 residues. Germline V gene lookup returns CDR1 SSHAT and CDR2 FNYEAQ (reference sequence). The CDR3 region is CASSLGPGEETQYF. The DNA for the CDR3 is TGTGCTAGCAGCTTAGGGCCAGGGGAAGAGACCCAGTACTTC.

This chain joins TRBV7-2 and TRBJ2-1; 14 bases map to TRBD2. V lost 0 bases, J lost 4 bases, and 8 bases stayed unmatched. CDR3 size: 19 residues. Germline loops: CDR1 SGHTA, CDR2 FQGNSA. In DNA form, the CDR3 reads TGTGCCAGCAGCTTAGCGCCGGGGACTAGCGGGAGAGGTTACAATGAGCAGTTCTTC. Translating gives CASSLAPGTSGRGYNEQFF.

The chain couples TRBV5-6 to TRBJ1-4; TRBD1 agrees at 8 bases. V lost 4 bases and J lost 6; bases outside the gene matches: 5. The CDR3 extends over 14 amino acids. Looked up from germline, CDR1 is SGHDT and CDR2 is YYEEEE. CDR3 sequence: CASSGRTGYEKLFF. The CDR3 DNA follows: TGTGCCAGCAGCGGCAGGACAGGGTATGAAAAACTGTTTTTT.

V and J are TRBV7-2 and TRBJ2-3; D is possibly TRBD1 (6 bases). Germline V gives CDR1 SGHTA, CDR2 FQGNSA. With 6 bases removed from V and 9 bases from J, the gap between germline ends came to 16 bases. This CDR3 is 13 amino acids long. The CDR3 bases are TGTGCCAGCAGGTCCACAGGGATGCGCACGCAGTATTTT. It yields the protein CASRSTGMRTQYF.

CDR3 in amino acids: CASSLGSGNQPQHF. The CDR3 nucleotides read TGCGCCAGCAGCTTAGGGTCCGGCAATCAGCCCCAGCATTTT. The chain uses TRBV5-1 and TRBJ1-5; D gene unclear. CDR3 length: 14 amino acids. Trimming took 2 bases from V and 2 from J, leaving 8 bases between them. Germline loops: CDR1 SGHRS, CDR2 YFSETQ.

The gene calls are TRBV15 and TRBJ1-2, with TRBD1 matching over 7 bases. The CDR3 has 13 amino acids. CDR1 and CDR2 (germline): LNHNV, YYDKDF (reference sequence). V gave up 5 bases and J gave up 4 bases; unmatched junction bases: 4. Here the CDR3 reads CATSRGGGYGYTF. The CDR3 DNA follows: TGTGCCACCAGCCGAGGGGGCGGCTATGGCTACACCTTC.

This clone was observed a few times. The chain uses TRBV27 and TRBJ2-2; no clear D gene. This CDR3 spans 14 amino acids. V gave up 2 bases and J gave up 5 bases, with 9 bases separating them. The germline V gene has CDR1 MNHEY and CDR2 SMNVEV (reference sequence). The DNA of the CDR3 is TGTGCCAGCAGTTTAGGTCAGACGACCGGGGAGCTGTTTTTT. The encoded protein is CASSLGQTTGELFF.

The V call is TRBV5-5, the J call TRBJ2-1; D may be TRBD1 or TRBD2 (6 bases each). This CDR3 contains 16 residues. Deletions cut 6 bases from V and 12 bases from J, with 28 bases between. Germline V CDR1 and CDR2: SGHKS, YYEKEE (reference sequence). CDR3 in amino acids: CASIGGQILPTMRQFF. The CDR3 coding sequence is TGTGCCAGCATCGGGGGCCAGATTCTTCCTACAATGAGGCAGTTCTTC.

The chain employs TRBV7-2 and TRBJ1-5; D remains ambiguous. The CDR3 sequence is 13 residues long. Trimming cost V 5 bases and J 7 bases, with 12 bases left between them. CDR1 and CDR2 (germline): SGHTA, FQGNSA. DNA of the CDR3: TGTGCCAGCAGCCACGGAGGGTCCCAGCCCCAGCATTTT. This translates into CASSHGGSQPQHF. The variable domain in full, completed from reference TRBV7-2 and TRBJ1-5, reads GAGVSQSPSNKVTEKGKDVELRCDPISGHTALYWYRQSLGQGLEFLIYFQGNSAPDKSGLPSDRFSAERTGGSVSTLTIQRTQQEDSAVYLCASSHGGSQPQHFGDGTRLSIL.

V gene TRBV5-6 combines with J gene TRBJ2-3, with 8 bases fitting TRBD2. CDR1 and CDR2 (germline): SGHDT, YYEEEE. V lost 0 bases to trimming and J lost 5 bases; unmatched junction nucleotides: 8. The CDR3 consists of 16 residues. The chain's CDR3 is CASSLVLAGPGDTQYF. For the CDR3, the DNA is TGTGCCAGCAGCTTGGTTTTAGCGGGACCGGGAGATACGCAGTATTTT.

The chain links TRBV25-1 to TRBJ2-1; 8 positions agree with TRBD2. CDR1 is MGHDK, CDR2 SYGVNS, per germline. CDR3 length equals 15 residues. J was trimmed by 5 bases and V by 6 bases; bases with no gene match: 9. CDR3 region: CASSPRGGDNNEQFF. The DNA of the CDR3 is TGTGCCAGCAGCCCACGGGGGGGGGATAACAATGAGCAGTTCTTC.